This T cell receptor beta chain derives from a study of T cells in Graves' hyperthyroidism and ophthalmopathy. Trimming pared 2 bases from V and 5 bases from J, leaving 17 bases between. The CDR3 has 16 residues. Per the germline V gene, CDR1 is SGHDT and CDR2 is YYEEEE. This clonotype came up many times. What was amplified from RNA transcripts were TCR beta CDR3 regions. The HTBI primer set was used in a first-round RT-PCR of the TCR CDR3. TCRdb re-called the multiplex PCR reads with MiXCR, one entry per CDR3 protein. In the table there are about half a million distinct CDR3 sequences, about a fifth of which are singletons. Hyperthyroidism in the patients, aged 18 to 65, was newly diagnosed and under 2 months in duration.

This receptor was obtained from a young man with Graves' hyperthyroidism. The chain couples TRBV5-6 to TRBJ1-5; D uncertain. The specimen sequenced was blood. The CDR3 here is CASSLFRGPADQPQHF. The CDR3 coding sequence is TGTGCCAGCAGCTTATTTCGAGGGCCAGCGGATCAGCCCCAGCATTTT.